Below, one T cell receptor beta chain is given with its context. After removal of 8 bases from V and 3 bases from J, the junction contained 8 bases not matched to a gene. This CDR3 contains 14 residues. Germline CDR1 and CDR2: ENHRY and SYGVKD. The sample belongs to a study of CD8 T cells in Susac syndrome. Random hexamers served to reverse transcribe roughly 0.45 to 1 ug RNA. The CDR3 of TCR beta was amplified by immunoSEQ multiplex PCR across 54 Vbeta and 13 Jbeta. TCRdb re-derived calls from the immunoSEQ multiplex PCR reads in MiXCR, one entry per CDR3 protein. Of approximately 300,000 distinct CDR3 sequences in the sample, 85% were seen once. Peripheral blood CD8+ and CD4+ T cells were profiled by TCR beta sequencing.

The source material was CD8+ T cells from PBMCs. The genes are TRBV10-3 and TRBJ2-7, with 9 bases aligning to TRBD1. This TCR derives from a human donor with multiple sclerosis. CDR3 protein: CAIASMTGGYEQYF. The DNA for the CDR3 is TGTGCCATCGCGTCCATGACAGGGGGCTACGAGCAGTACTTC.